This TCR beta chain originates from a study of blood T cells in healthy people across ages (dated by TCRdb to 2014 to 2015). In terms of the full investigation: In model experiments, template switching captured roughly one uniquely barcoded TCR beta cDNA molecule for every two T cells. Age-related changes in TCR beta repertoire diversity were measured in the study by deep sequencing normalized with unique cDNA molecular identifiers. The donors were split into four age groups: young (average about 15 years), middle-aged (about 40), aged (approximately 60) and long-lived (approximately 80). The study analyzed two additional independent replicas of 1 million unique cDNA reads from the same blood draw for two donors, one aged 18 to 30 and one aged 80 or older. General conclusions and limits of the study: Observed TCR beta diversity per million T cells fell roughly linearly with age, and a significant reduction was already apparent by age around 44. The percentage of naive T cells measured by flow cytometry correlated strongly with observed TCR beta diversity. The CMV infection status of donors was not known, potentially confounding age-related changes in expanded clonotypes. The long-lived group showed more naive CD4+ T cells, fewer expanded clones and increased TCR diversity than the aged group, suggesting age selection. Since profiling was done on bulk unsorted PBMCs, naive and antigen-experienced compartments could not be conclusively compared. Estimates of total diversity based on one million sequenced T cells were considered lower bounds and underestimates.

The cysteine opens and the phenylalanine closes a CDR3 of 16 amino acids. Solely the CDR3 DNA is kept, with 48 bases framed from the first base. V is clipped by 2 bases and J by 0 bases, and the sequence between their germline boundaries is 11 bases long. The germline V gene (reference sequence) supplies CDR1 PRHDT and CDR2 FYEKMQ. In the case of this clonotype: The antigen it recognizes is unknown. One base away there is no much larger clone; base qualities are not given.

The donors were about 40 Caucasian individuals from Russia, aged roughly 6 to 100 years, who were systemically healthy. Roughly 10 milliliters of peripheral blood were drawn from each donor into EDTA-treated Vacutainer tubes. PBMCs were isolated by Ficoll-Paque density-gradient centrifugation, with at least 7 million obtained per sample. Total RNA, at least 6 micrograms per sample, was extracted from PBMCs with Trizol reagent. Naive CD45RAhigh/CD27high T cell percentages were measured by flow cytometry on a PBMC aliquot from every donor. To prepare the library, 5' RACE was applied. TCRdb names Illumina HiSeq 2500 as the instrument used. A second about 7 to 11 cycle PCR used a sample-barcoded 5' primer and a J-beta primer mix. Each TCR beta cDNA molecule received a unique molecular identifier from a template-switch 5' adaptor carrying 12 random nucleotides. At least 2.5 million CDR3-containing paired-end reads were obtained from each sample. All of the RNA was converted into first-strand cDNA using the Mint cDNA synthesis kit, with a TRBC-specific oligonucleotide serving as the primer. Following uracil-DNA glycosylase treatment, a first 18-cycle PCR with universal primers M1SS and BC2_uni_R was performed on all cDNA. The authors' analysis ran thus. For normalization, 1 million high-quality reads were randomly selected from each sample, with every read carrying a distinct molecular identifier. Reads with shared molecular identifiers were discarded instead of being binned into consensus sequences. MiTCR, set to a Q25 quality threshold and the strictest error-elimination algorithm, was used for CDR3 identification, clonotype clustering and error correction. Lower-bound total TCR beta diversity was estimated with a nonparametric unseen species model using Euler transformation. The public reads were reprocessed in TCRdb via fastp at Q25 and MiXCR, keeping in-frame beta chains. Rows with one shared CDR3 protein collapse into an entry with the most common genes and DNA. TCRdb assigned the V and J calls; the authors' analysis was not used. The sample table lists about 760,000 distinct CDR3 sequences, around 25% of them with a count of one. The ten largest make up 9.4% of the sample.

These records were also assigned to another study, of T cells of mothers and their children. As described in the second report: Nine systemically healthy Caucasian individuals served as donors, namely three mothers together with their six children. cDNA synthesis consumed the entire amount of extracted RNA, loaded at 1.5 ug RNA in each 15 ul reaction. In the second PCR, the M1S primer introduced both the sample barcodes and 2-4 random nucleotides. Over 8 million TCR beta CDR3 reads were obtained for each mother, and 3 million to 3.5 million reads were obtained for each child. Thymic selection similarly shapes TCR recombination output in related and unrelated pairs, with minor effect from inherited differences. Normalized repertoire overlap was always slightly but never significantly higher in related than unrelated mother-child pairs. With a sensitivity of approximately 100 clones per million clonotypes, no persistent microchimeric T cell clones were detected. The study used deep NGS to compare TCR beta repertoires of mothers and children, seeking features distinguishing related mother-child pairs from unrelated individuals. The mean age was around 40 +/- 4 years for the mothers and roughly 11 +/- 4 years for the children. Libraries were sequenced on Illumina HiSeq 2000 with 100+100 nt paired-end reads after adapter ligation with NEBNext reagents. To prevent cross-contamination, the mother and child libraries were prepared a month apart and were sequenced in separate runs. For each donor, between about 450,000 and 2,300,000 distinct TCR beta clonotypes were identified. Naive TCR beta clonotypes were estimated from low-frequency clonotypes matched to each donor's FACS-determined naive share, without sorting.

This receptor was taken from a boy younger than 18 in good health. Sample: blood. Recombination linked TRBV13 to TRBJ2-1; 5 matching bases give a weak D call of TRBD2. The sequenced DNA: TGTGCCAGCAGCTTAAGGGCGGGCCGCTCCTACAATGAGCAGTTCTTC. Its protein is CASSLRAGRSYNEQFF.